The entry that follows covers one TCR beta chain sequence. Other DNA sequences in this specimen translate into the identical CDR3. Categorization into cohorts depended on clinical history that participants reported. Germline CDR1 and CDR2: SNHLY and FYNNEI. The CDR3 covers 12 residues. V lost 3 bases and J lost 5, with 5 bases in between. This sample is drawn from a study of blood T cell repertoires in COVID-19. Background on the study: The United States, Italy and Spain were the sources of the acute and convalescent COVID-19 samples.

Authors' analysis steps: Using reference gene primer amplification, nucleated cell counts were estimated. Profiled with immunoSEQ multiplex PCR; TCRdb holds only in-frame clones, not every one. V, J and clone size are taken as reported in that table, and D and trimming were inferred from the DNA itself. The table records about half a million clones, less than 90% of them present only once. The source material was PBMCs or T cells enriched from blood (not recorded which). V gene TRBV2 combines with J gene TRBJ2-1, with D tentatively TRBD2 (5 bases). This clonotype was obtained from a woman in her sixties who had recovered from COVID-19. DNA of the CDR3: TGTGCCAGCAGTGAGCGGGACAATGAGCAGTTCTTC. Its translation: CASSERDNEQFF.